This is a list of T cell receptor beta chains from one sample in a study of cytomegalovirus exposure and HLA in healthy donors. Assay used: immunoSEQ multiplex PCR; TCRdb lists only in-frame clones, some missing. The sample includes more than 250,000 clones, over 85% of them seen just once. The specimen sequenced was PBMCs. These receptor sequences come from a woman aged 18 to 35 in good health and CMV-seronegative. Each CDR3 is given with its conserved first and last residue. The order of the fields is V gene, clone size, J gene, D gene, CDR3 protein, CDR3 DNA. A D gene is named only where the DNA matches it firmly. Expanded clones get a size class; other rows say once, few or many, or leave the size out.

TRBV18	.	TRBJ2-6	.	CASASGLGSGANVLTF	TGTGCCAGCGCGTCGGGGTTGGGCTCTGGGGCCAACGTCCTGACTTTC
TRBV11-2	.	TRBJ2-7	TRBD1	CASSLGTGFYEQYF	TGTGCCAGCAGCTTAGGGACAGGGTTCTACGAGCAGTACTTC
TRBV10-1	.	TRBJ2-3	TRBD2	CASSVTSVGDTQYF	TGCGCCAGCAGTGTAACTAGCGTGGGAGATACGCAGTATTTT
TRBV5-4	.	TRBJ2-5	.	CAGSTGETQYF	TGTGCCGGGTCAACGGGGGAGACCCAGTACTTC
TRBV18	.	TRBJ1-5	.	CASSPPGGGVDQPQHF	TGTGCCAGCTCACCACCCGGAGGGGGGGTAGATCAGCCCCAGCATTTT
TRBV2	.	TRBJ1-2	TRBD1	CASSKDRANYGYTF	TGTGCCAGCAGTAAGGACAGGGCCAACTATGGCTACACCTTC
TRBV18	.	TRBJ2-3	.	CASSPDSRATDTQYF	TGTGCCAGCTCACCGGACTCGAGGGCCACAGATACGCAGTATTTT
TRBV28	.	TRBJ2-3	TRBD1	CASSRPTGGGTDTQYF	TGTGCCAGCAGCCGACCGACAGGGGGCGGCACAGATACGCAGTATTTT
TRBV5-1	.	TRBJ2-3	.	CASSLEAGWADTQYF	TGCGCCAGCAGCTTGGAGGCGGGATGGGCAGATACGCAGTATTTT
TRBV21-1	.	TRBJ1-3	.	CASSARNRGLSGNTIYF	TGTGCCAGCAGCGCAAGGAACAGGGGACTCTCTGGAAACACCATATATTTT
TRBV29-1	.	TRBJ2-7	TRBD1	CSVEVWDSTSYEQYF	TGCAGCGTTGAGGTTTGGGACAGTACCTCCTACGAGCAGTACTTC
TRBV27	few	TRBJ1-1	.	CASHTPMNTEAFF	TGTGCCAGCCATACACCCATGAACACTGAAGCTTTCTTT
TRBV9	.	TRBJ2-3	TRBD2	CASSVWTSPSAQYF	TGTGCCAGCAGCGTCTGGACTAGCCCCTCTGCGCAGTATTTT
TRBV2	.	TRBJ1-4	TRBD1	CASGTGGEKLFF	TGTGCCAGCGGGACAGGGGGCGAAAAACTGTTTTTT
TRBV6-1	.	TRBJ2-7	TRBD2	CASSSRAGGPHEQYF	TGTGCCAGCAGTAGTCGAGCGGGGGGGCCCCACGAGCAGTACTTC
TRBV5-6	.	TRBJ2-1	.	CASSPIYLQKSSYNEQFF	TGTGCCAGCAGCCCCATATACTTACAGAAGAGCTCCTACAATGAGCAGTTCTTC